What follows are 2 T cell receptor beta chains derived from one specimen sequenced in a study of cytomegalovirus exposure and HLA in healthy donors. Both 60 Vbeta primers and 13 Jbeta primers went into the PCR. Sequencing used immunoSEQ multiplex PCR; TCRdb keeps in-frame clones, though not all of them. The sample lists 150,000 to 200,000 clones; around 81% were seen once. Specimen: PBMCs. These receptors came from a man younger than 30 in good health and CMV-seronegative.

The J gene is TRBJ1-1, the V gene TRBV7-2; D perhaps matches TRBD1 (6 bases). Germline CDR1 reads SGHTA; CDR2 reads FQGNSA. The V gene lost 0 bases and the J gene lost 7 bases, with 12 bases spanning the gap. CDR3 size: 14 residues. The CDR3 sequence is CASSLARGAGEAFF. The CDR3 DNA reads as TGTGCCAGCAGCTTAGCACGGGGGGCTGGTGAAGCTTTCTTT.

The V call is TRBV7-2, the J call TRBJ1-6; a weak D match, TRBD1 (6 bases). The V gene's germline CDR1 is SGHTA and CDR2 FQGNSA. Trimming left V 0 bases short and J 0 bases short, with 6 bases between. The CDR3 has 16 residues. DNA for the CDR3: TGTGCCAGCAGCTTAGCGACAGGCTCCTATAATTCACCCCTCCACTTT. Translation gives CASSLATGSYNSPLHF.